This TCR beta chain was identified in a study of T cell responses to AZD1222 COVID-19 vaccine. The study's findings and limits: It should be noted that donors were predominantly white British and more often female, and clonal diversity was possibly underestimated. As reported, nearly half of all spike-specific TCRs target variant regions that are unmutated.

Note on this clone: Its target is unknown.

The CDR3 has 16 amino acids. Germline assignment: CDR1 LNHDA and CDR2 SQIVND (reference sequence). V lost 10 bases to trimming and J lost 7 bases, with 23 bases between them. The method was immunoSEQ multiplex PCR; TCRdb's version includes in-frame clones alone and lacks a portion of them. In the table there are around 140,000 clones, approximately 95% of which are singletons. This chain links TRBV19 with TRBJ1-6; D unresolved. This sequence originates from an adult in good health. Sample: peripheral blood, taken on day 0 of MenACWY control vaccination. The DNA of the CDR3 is TGTGCCACCTCGGGCACACGGACGGGAGGGAATTCACCCCTCCACTTT. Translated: CATSGTRTGGNSPLHF.